These 31 T cell receptor beta chains share one sample of origin, sequenced in a study of T cell responses to AZD1222 COVID-19 vaccine. Measured with immunoSEQ multiplex PCR; TCRdb has only the in-frame clones, and not every one. The repertoire holds 120,000 or so clones, about nine tenths seen once, with approximately 5% in the top ten. Material: peripheral blood, obtained on day 0 of AZD1222 vaccination. These receptors all come from an adult in good health.

V is TRBV7-9 and J is TRBJ1-1, with a weak D call TRBD1 (6 bases). V lost 5 bases to trimming and J lost 0 bases, with 16 bases between them. The germline V gene has CDR1 SEHNR and CDR2 FQNEAQ (reference sequence). The CDR3 totals 16 residues. CDR3 nucleotides: TGTGCCAGCAGCCCAGTCGTAGGGGGAATGAACACTGAAGCTTTCTTT. Residues: CASSPVVGGMNTEAFF.

The chain couples TRBV28 to TRBJ2-3; D is possibly TRBD1 (5 bases). Trimming took 10 bases from V and 3 from J, leaving 17 bases between them. Germline V CDR1 and CDR2: MDHEN, SYDVKM. There are 14 residues in the CDR3. In nucleotides, the CDR3 is TGTGCCAACTCAGACAGTCGTGGAACAGATACGCAGTATTTT. Translation gives CANSDSRGTDTQYF.

The genes are TRBV11-2 and TRBJ2-7; D unclear. In germline, CDR1 is SGHAT, CDR2 FQNNGV. The germline V and J ends were trimmed by 0 bases and 7 bases, with 7 bases remaining between them. The CDR3 runs 12 residues. CDR3 amino acids: CASSLDRGEQYF. CDR3 nucleotides: TGTGCCAGCAGCTTAGATCGAGGAGAGCAGTACTTC.

This clone is a singleton in its sample. The chain uses TRBV10-3 and TRBJ2-5; 10 bases line up with TRBD2. CDR3 length: 17 amino acids. Germline V gene data show CDR1 as ENHRY and CDR2 as SYGVKD. With V trimmed by 2 bases and J by 2 bases, 8 bases remained unmatched. Here the CDR3 DNA reads TGTGCCATCAGTGAGCTAGGGCTAGCGGGAGAACAAGAGACCCAGTACTTC. This codes for CAISELGLAGEQETQYF.

The chain recombines TRBV5-5 with TRBJ2-5; 8 bases are shared with TRBD2. With V trimmed by 3 bases and J by 0 bases, 7 bases remained unmatched. CDR1 and CDR2 (germline): SGHKS, YYEKEE (reference sequence). The CDR3 loop spans 16 amino acids. The CDR3 loop reads CASSSRRGAYQETQYF. The CDR3 DNA follows: TGTGCCAGCAGCTCCAGGCGGGGGGCGTACCAAGAGACCCAGTACTTC.

The V call is TRBV13, the J call TRBJ2-1; D possibly corresponds to TRBD2 (7 bases). Germline assignment: CDR1 PRHDT and CDR2 FYEKMQ (reference sequence). This CDR3 has 13 amino acids. Between the trimmed V and J ends, which lost 5 bases and 5 bases, there was a span of 10 bases. The CDR3 here is CASSRGGDNEQFF. As DNA, the CDR3 is TGTGCCAGCAGCCGAGGGGGGGACAATGAGCAGTTCTTC.

This sequence joins TRBV7-9 and TRBJ2-1, with a weak D call TRBD2 (6 bases). CDR1 and CDR2 (germline): SEHNR, FQNEAQ (reference sequence). Trimming cost V 5 bases and J 9 bases, with 17 bases left between them. The CDR3 is made up of 14 amino acids. The CDR3 is CASSPSGLVGEQFF. For the CDR3, the DNA is TGTGCCAGCAGCCCATCGGGACTGGTGGGTGAGCAGTTCTTC. Variable domain in full (rest from reference TRBV7-9 and TRBJ2-1): DTGVSQNPRHKITKRGQNVTFRCDPISEHNRLYWYRQTLGQGPEFLTYFQNEAQLEKSRLLSDRFSAERPKGSFSTLEIQRTEQGDSAMYLCASSPSGLVGEQFFGPGTRLTVL.

Note on this clone: Other DNA sequences in this specimen translate into the identical CDR3. V gene TRBV6-5 combines with J gene TRBJ1-6, with no clear D. The V end was cut by 2 bases, the J end by 6 bases, with 2 bases between. Per germline, CDR1 MNHEY and CDR2 SVGAGI. The CDR3 covers 12 residues. The CDR3 here is CASSYRNSPLHF. DNA for the CDR3: TGTGCCAGCAGTTACCGTAATTCACCCCTCCACTTT.

This chain connects TRBV6-2 or TRBV6-3 to TRBJ1-1, with no clear D. V was cut by 2 bases and J by 1 base, with 8 bases left in between. The CDR3 is 14 amino acids. The germline V gene has CDR1 MNHEY and CDR2 SVGEGT. CDR3 residues: CASSYGGTNTEAFF. CDR3 sequence (DNA): TGTGCCAGCAGTTACGGCGGAACGAACACTGAAGCTTTCTTT.

The V and J genes are TRBV7-3 and TRBJ2-3; D is ambiguous. V was trimmed by 0 bases and J by 4 bases, leaving 17 bases between them. CDR1 and CDR2 from the germline V gene are SGHTA and FQGTGA. The CDR3 loop spans 17 amino acids. The CDR3 sequence: CASSLTRKGSIADTQYF. Written as DNA, the CDR3 is TGTGCCAGCAGCTTAACCCGGAAGGGCTCTATCGCAGATACGCAGTATTTT. Full variable domain (remainder filled in from reference TRBV7-3 and TRBJ2-3): GAGVSQTPSNKVTEKGKYVELRCDPISGHTALYWYRQSLGQGPEFLIYFQGTGAADDSGLPNDRFFAVRPEGSVSTLKIQRTERGDSAVYLCASSLTRKGSIADTQYFGPGTRLTVL.

The chain recombines TRBV15 with TRBJ2-1; tentatively, D is TRBD1 (5 bases). Germline values: CDR1 LNHNV, CDR2 YYDKDF (reference sequence). The V gene lost 2 bases and the J gene lost 1 base, with 9 bases spanning the gap. The CDR3 sequence is 15 residues long. The chain's CDR3 is CATSRPGFSYNEQFF. The CDR3 bases are TGTGCCACCAGCAGACCAGGGTTTTCCTACAATGAGCAGTTCTTC.

There are a few counts of this clone. Other DNA sequences in the sample encode the same CDR3. This chain links TRBV9 with TRBJ2-1; 7 bases agree with TRBD2. V trimming: 0 bases; J trimming: 2 bases; junction bases outside the gene matches: 2. CDR1 and CDR2 from the germline V gene are SGDLS and YYNGEE. CDR3 length equals 15 residues. DNA of the CDR3: TGTGCCAGCAGCGTAGGCGCGGGGGCCTACAATGAGCAGTTCTTC. Amino acid sequence: CASSVGAGAYNEQFF.

The chain combines TRBV27 with TRBJ1-5, with D hard to call. Trimming took 6 bases from V and 0 from J, leaving 12 bases between them. The CDR3 consists of 15 residues. Germline CDR1 is MNHEY and CDR2 is SMNVEV (reference sequence). This chain's CDR3 is CASSLGSNSNQPQHF. Here the CDR3 DNA reads TGTGCCAGCAGCCTAGGGTCCAATAGCAATCAGCCCCAGCATTTT.

The V call is TRBV2, the J call TRBJ1-1; D gene ambiguous. Trimming removed 3 bases from V and 1 base from J, with 9 bases in between. Per germline, CDR1 SNHLY and CDR2 FYNNEI. This CDR3 contains 14 residues. The CDR3 sequence: CASSDGRKNTEAFF. DNA for the CDR3: TGTGCCAGCAGTGATGGACGGAAGAACACTGAAGCTTTCTTT.

This clone was detected only a few times. This chain uses TRBV19 with TRBJ2-4, with D unresolved. The CDR3 extends over 16 amino acids. V was pared by 3 bases and J by 0 bases, with 12 bases between. Germline loops: CDR1 LNHDA, CDR2 SQIVND (reference sequence). CDR3 bases: TGTGCCAGTAGTATCCGACACGAAGAAGCCAAAAACATTCAGTACTTC. Protein sequence: CASSIRHEEAKNIQYF.

This chain connects TRBV12-3 or TRBV12-4 to TRBJ2-1; 7 bases are a match to TRBD2. J lost 8 bases, V lost 6 bases, and 7 bases had no gene match. CDR3 size: 13 residues. The CDR3 protein is CASRWFGGDEQFF. As DNA, the CDR3 is TGTGCCAGCAGGTGGTTTGGGGGGGATGAGCAGTTCTTC.

This chain joins TRBV3-1 (or the pseudogene TRBV3-2) and TRBJ1-1, with D tentatively TRBD1 (5 bases). CDR1 and CDR2 (germline): LGHDT, YNNKEL (reference sequence). This CDR3 has 13 residues. Trimming took off 1 base at V and 14 bases at J, with 17 bases between the two ends. CDR3 bases: TGTGCCAGCAGCCAAGGTCACGGGGCCCGGGCATTCTTT. Translated: CASSQGHGARAFF.

The rearrangement joins TRBV18 to TRBJ1-5; perhaps TRBD1 as D (6 bases). Germline lookup yields CDR1 KGHSH and CDR2 LQKENI. V was clipped by 4 bases and J by 5 bases, with 12 bases between them. This CDR3 has 14 residues. The CDR3: CASSLQGLDQPQHF. CDR3 nucleotide sequence: TGTGCCAGCTCACTACAGGGATTGGATCAGCCCCAGCATTTT.

The V and J genes are TRBV9 and TRBJ1-1; TRBD1 aligns across 7 bases. The CDR3 is 17 amino acids. The V gene end was trimmed by 0 bases and the J gene end by 4 bases; junction bases not matched to a gene: 12. Germline CDR1 is SGDLS and CDR2 is YYNGEE. The DNA for the CDR3 is TGTGCCAGCAGCGTAGGGGGCACAGGGGTGGGATTCACTGAAGCTTTCTTT. Translating it yields CASSVGGTGVGFTEAFF.

This CDR3 is CASSLGQTNEKLFF. The CDR3, as DNA: TGTGCCAGCAGCTTAGGTCAGACTAATGAAAAACTGTTTTTT. The chain uses TRBV7-9 and TRBJ1-4; D is unclear. Trimming shortened V by 1 base and J by 2 bases, and 5 bases separated the two germline ends. The CDR3 totals 14 residues. The V gene's germline CDR1 is SEHNR and CDR2 FQNEAQ (reference sequence).

The chain recombines TRBV28 with TRBJ1-5; D might be TRBD1 (6 bases). Trimming removed 3 bases at V and 5 bases at J, with 8 bases between. Germline V gene sequence: CDR1 MDHEN, CDR2 SYDVKM. The CDR3 sequence is 13 residues long. CDR3 in amino acids: CASSFGGYQPQHF. In nucleotides, the CDR3 is TGTGCCAGCAGTTTTGGGGGCTATCAGCCCCAGCATTTT. Filled out from reference TRBV28 and TRBJ1-5, the complete variable domain reads DVKVTQSSRYLVKRTGEKVFLECVQDMDHENMFWYRQDPGLGLRLIYFSYDVKMKEKGDIPEGYSVSREKKERFSLILESASTNQTSMYLCASSFGGYQPQHFGDGTRLSIL.

The chain combines TRBV6-2 or TRBV6-3 with TRBJ1-6; D uncertain. V shed 3 bases and J shed 4 bases, with 10 bases lying between them. In germline, CDR1 is MNHEY, CDR2 SVGEGT. The CDR3 has 15 residues. CDR3 amino acids: CASSYRSGYNSPLHF. CDR3 sequence (DNA): TGTGCCAGCAGTTATCGGTCGGGGTATAATTCACCCCTCCACTTT.

As regards this clone: It may be a read error: a sequence one base away is much more abundant. J is TRBJ1-2 and V is TRBV7-2; D unclear. In germline, CDR1 is SGHTA, CDR2 FQGNSA. The CDR3 is 14 amino acids. CDR3 DNA: TGTGCCAACAGCTTAGCTTTATCTAAGCATGGCTACACCTTC. It specifies CANSLALSKHGYTF.

The rearrangement joins TRBV5-1 to TRBJ2-7, with 8 bases that match TRBD1. V dropped 2 bases and J dropped 6; count of bases not matched to a gene: 4. The CDR3 extends over 13 amino acids. Germline lookup yields CDR1 SGHRS and CDR2 YFSETQ. The CDR3 reads CASSFQDRAEQYF. In nucleotides, the CDR3 is TGCGCCAGCAGCTTTCAGGACAGGGCCGAGCAGTACTTC.

The chain links TRBV9 to TRBJ1-1, with 7 positions matching TRBD1. Trimming removed 0 bases from V and 1 base from J; junction bases left unmatched: 9. Germline V gene lookup returns CDR1 SGDLS and CDR2 YYNGEE. CDR3 length: 17 residues. CDR3 in amino acids: CASSVVPPGQANTEAFF. CDR3 in DNA: TGTGCCAGCAGCGTAGTCCCCCCCGGACAGGCGAACACTGAAGCTTTCTTT.

This clone was counted a single time. This chain uses TRBV11-2 with TRBJ2-7, with TRBD2 matching over 8 bases. Per the germline V gene, CDR1 is SGHAT and CDR2 is FQNNGV. This CDR3 is 17 amino acids long. The V and J ends lost 7 bases and 2 bases, in that order; junction bases with no gene match: 16. Written as DNA, the CDR3 is TGTGCCAGCACCCTAGGGTACTCGCGGGGGGCTCCCTACGAGCAGTACTTC. As protein: CASTLGYSRGAPYEQYF.

A remark on this clone: Other DNA sequences in this sample translate to the same CDR3. The chain is built from TRBV9 and TRBJ1-5; no firm D call. V gave up 0 bases and J gave up 4 bases, with 11 bases separating them. Per the germline V gene, CDR1 is SGDLS and CDR2 is YYNGEE. The CDR3 loop spans 15 amino acids. CDR3 sequence reads: CASSVAGQLNQPQHF. The CDR3 DNA reads TGTGCCAGCAGCGTAGCCGGCCAGCTAAATCAGCCCCAGCATTTT.

This clone was observed a single time. The rearrangement uses TRBV2 and TRBJ1-3, with TRBD1 matching 7 bases. Germline CDR1 is SNHLY and CDR2 is FYNNEI. The CDR3 has 14 amino acids. Unmatched junction bases numbered 0, after V lost 4 bases and J lost 0 bases. Written as DNA, the CDR3 is TGTGCCAGCAGTGCAGGGGGCTCTGGAAACACCATATATTTT. Amino acid sequence: CASSAGGSGNTIYF.

This chain uses TRBV6-5 with TRBJ1-3, with D perhaps matching TRBD1 (6 bases). Deletions cut 6 bases from V and 4 bases from J, with 16 bases between. Germline V CDR1 and CDR2: MNHEY, SVGAGI. This CDR3 has 15 amino acids. The CDR3 spells CASSAGHSRGNTIYF. The CDR3 coding sequence is TGTGCCAGCAGCGCGGGACACTCCAGAGGAAACACCATATATTTT.

The chain couples TRBV7-2 to TRBJ1-5; D is possibly TRBD1 (6 bases). The CDR3 runs 14 residues. The germline V and J ends were trimmed by 4 bases and 5 bases, with 12 bases remaining between them. CDR1 and CDR2 (germline): SGHTA, FQGNSA. The CDR3 here is CASSSDSVYQPQHF. CDR3 sequence (DNA): TGTGCCAGCAGCTCGGACAGCGTGTATCAGCCCCAGCATTTT.

The V gene is TRBV12-5, the J gene TRBJ2-1; TRBD1 matches at 8 bases. CDR1 is LGHNT and CDR2 is FRNRAP in the germline V gene. Trimming removed 6 bases from V and 11 bases from J; junction bases left unmatched: 9. This CDR3 spans 13 amino acids. This chain's CDR3 is CASGTDRVSKQFF. CDR3 DNA sequence: TGTGCTAGTGGCACGGACAGGGTCTCTAAGCAGTTCTTC.